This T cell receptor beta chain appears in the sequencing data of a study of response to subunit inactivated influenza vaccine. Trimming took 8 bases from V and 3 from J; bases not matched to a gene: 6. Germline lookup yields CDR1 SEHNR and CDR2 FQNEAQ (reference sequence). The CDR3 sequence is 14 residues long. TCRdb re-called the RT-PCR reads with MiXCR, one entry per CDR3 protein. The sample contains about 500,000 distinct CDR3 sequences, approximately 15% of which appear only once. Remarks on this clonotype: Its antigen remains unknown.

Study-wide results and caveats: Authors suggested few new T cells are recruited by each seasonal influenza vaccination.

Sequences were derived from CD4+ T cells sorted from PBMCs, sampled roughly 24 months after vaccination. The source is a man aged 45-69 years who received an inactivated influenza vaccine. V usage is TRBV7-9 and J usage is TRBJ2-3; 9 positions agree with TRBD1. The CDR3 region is CASRDREWTDTQYF. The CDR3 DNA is TGTGCCAGCCGGGACAGGGAATGGACAGATACGCAGTATTTT.